Shown below are 32 T cell receptor beta chains from a single sample sequenced in a study of CD8+ T cells in alopecia areata. In each case, RNA was isolated and then reverse transcribed into cDNA as the sequencing template. Data came from immunoSEQ multiplex PCR; TCRdb stores just in-frame clones and leaves some out. The data contain some 220,000 clones, under 60% of them singletons. Treatment of the sample: oral pan-JAK inhibitor, 5-10 mg twice daily. The specimen comprised CD4+ T cells sorted from blood, sampled at week 4, from a patient treated with tofacitinib. The receptors were sampled from a human donor with alopecia areata.

The chain employs TRBV29-1 and TRBJ2-1; no reliable D call. CDR3 length equals 14 residues. Germline-derived CDR1 and CDR2 are SQVTM and ANQGSEA. Trimming shortened V by 5 bases and J by 4 bases, and 15 bases separated the two germline ends. In DNA form, the CDR3 reads TGCAGCGTTCTACCCCGGATGGGGTACAATGAGCAGTTCTTC. It specifies CSVLPRMGYNEQFF.

The table lists this clone with a count of one. The chain employs TRBV7-9 and TRBJ1-6, with no clear D. V lost 3 bases to trimming and J lost 7 bases, with 4 bases between them. This CDR3 contains 12 residues. Germline assignment: CDR1 SEHNR and CDR2 FQNEAQ (reference sequence). The CDR3 sequence: CASSLVNSPLHF. CDR3 nucleotide sequence: TGTGCCAGCAGCTTGGTGAATTCACCCCTCCACTTT.

The chain employs TRBV9 and TRBJ2-7; D unclear. The CDR3 is 13 residues long. Trimming removed 4 bases at V and 3 bases at J, with 11 bases between. Germline V CDR1 and CDR2: SGDLS, YYNGEE. The CDR3 loop reads CASSSSPNYEQYF. For the CDR3, the DNA is TGTGCCAGCAGCTCATCCCCGAACTACGAGCAGTACTTC.

The sample holds many counts of this clone. V gene TRBV30 combines with J gene TRBJ1-2; tentative D call: TRBD1 (6 bases). CDR1 is GTSNPN and CDR2 is SVGIG in the germline V gene (reference sequence). The CDR3 loop spans 13 amino acids. The ends were cut back, 3 bases at V and 6 bases at J, with 14 bases in the middle. CDR3 in amino acids: CAWRDRAMDGYTF. The CDR3, as DNA: TGTGCCTGGAGGGACAGAGCTATGGATGGCTACACCTTC.

J is TRBJ2-7 and V is TRBV15; 7 nucleotides agree with TRBD1. The junction had 0 bases not matched to a gene; V was cut back by 1 base and J by 0 bases. This CDR3 has 14 amino acids. In germline, CDR1 is LNHNV, CDR2 YYDKDF (reference sequence). CDR3 residues: CATSRGDSSYEQYF. CDR3 DNA sequence: TGTGCCACCAGCAGAGGGGACAGCTCCTACGAGCAGTACTTC.

CDR3 sequence: CASSLDRMAGPDGYTF. In DNA form, the CDR3 reads TGTGCCAGCAGCTTAGATCGTATGGCAGGGCCGGATGGCTACACCTTC. The V and J genes are TRBV11-3 and TRBJ1-2, with a tentative D call TRBD1 (5 bases). The germline CDR1 and CDR2 sequences are SGHNT and YENEEA. The length of the CDR3 is 16 residues. Trimming took off 0 bases at V and 6 bases at J, with 17 bases between the two ends.

V gene TRBV27 combines with J gene TRBJ1-2; TRBD1 matches 7 bases. Looked up from germline, CDR1 is MNHEY and CDR2 is SMNVEV (reference sequence). This CDR3 has 14 amino acids. The junction had 9 bases not matched to a gene; V was cut back by 6 bases and J by 5 bases. Here the CDR3 DNA reads TGTGCCAGCAGCTGGTCACAGGGGCGGTATGGCTACACCTTC. Its translation: CASSWSQGRYGYTF.

Here the CDR3 DNA reads TGTGCCAGCAGCGAGCGGACAGGGACTAACTATGGCTACACCTTC. It is translated as CASSERTGTNYGYTF. The gene calls are TRBV9 and TRBJ1-2; 8 nucleotides match TRBD1. Per the germline V gene, CDR1 is SGDLS and CDR2 is YYNGEE. The CDR3 runs 15 residues. The V gene end was trimmed by 3 bases and the J gene end by 0 bases; junction bases not matched to a gene: 4.

In the case of this clone: Other DNA sequences in this specimen translate into the identical CDR3. V usage is TRBV29-1 and J usage is TRBJ2-1; D gene ambiguous. Trimming removed 4 bases at V and 6 bases at J, with 4 bases between. This CDR3 spans 10 amino acids. The germline V gene has CDR1 SQVTM and CDR2 ANQGSEA. The CDR3 DNA reads as TGCAGCGTTGGGGGCAATGAGCAGTTCTTC. The encoded protein is CSVGGNEQFF.

The sample holds a few counts of this clone. This sequence joins TRBV20-1 and TRBJ1-2; unclear D gene. The CDR3 contains 11 residues. The germline V and J ends were trimmed by 2 bases and 3 bases, with 4 bases remaining between them. Germline V gene lookup returns CDR1 DFQATT and CDR2 SNEGSKA (reference sequence). The CDR3 coding sequence is TGCAGTGCTAGAAGCGACTATGGCTACACCTTC. Protein product: CSARSDYGYTF.

V is TRBV7-9 and J is TRBJ1-6, with D perhaps matching TRBD1 (5 bases). This CDR3 has 14 amino acids. The germline gives CDR1 SEHNR, CDR2 FQNEAQ (reference sequence). Trimming took off 6 bases at V and 10 bases at J, with 16 bases between the two ends. The CDR3 sequence: CASRSGQGGSPLHF. DNA of the CDR3: TGTGCCAGCAGATCCGGTCAGGGAGGATCACCCCTCCACTTT.

The chain links TRBV5-4 to TRBJ2-1; 7 bases are a match to TRBD1. Germline V gene data show CDR1 as SGHNT and CDR2 as YYREEE (reference sequence). The CDR3 sequence is 15 residues long. V gave up 5 bases and J gave up 7 bases; unmatched junction bases: 12. The CDR3 bases are TGTGCCAGCAGTTCCTGGGGCAGGGGGTTTAATGAGCAGTTCTTC. Its protein is CASSSWGRGFNEQFF. The variable domain in full, with the rest retrieved from reference TRBV5-4 and TRBJ2-1, is ETGVTQSPTHLIKTRGQQVTLRCSSQSGHNTVSWYQQALGQGPQFIFQYYREEENGRGNFPPRFSGLQFPNYSSELNVNALELDDSALYLCASSSWGRGFNEQFFGPGTRLTVL.

The chain joins TRBV29-1 to TRBJ2-2, with 9 bases identical to TRBD1. V was pared by 6 bases and J by 4 bases, with 12 bases of the junction left unmatched. This CDR3 contains 16 residues. Germline-derived CDR1 and CDR2 are SQVTM and ANQGSEA. The CDR3 reads CSVQGAHSGSTGELFF. CDR3 bases: TGCAGCGTACAGGGGGCCCATAGCGGAAGCACCGGGGAGCTGTTTTTT.

The chain recombines TRBV9 with TRBJ2-3, with 11 positions matching TRBD2. The CDR3 runs to 16 residues. V shed 4 bases and J 0 bases; nucleotides not matched to a gene: 4. Germline lookup yields CDR1 SGDLS and CDR2 YYNGEE. CDR3 residues: CASSPRLAGSTDTQYF. As DNA, the CDR3 is TGTGCCAGCAGCCCTCGACTAGCGGGGAGCACAGATACGCAGTATTTT. Full variable domain (remainder filled in from reference TRBV9 and TRBJ2-3): DSGVTQTPKHLITATGQRVTLRCSPRSGDLSVYWYQQSLDQGLQFLIQYYNGEERAKGNILERFSAQQFPDLHSELNLSSLELGDSALYFCASSPRLAGSTDTQYFGPGTRLTVL.

This clone was observed a handful of times. This chain links TRBV2 with TRBJ2-2, with 11 bases that match TRBD2. CDR3 length: 15 residues. Germline V CDR1 and CDR2: SNHLY, FYNNEI. V trimming: 5 bases; J trimming: 6 bases; junction bases outside the gene matches: 5. The CDR3, as DNA: TGTGCCAGCAGTCCGACTAGCGGGGTTTCCGGGGAGCTGTTTTTT. Translated: CASSPTSGVSGELFF.

The genes are TRBV5-1 and TRBJ2-3; a possible D gene is TRBD1 (6 bases). CDR3 size: 15 residues. V was clipped by 4 bases and J by 6 bases, with 18 bases between them. Germline CDR1 and CDR2: SGHRS and YFSETQ. For the CDR3, the DNA is TGCGCCAGCAGCCTTAAACGACAGGAAATGGATACGCAGTATTTT. Translating gives CASSLKRQEMDTQYF. Variable domain in full (rest from reference TRBV5-1 and TRBJ2-3): KAGVTQTPRYLIKTRGQQVTLSCSPISGHRSVSWYQQTPGQGLQFLFEYFSETQRNKGNFPGRFSGRQFSNSRSEMNVSTLELGDSALYLCASSLKRQEMDTQYFGPGTRLTVL.

To note about this clone: Other DNA sequences in the same sample also yield this CDR3. The rearrangement links TRBV5-1 to TRBJ2-7, with 7 bases that match TRBD1. V dropped 0 bases and J dropped 4; count of bases not matched to a gene: 4. Germline V CDR1 and CDR2: SGHRS, YFSETQ. The CDR3 is 14 amino acids. The CDR3: CASSLGQGSYEQYF. CDR3 nucleotide sequence: TGCGCCAGCAGCTTGGGACAGGGTAGTTACGAGCAGTACTTC. Full variable domain (remainder filled in from reference TRBV5-1 and TRBJ2-7): KAGVTQTPRYLIKTRGQQVTLSCSPISGHRSVSWYQQTPGQGLQFLFEYFSETQRNKGNFPGRFSGRQFSNSRSEMNVSTLELGDSALYLCASSLGQGSYEQYFGPGTRLTVT.

The chain carries TRBV29-1 and TRBJ1-1; D gene uncertain. Germline CDR1 and CDR2: SQVTM and ANQGSEA. V lost 5 bases, J lost 5 bases, and 21 bases lay in between. The CDR3 totals 15 residues. CDR3 DNA: TGCAGCGTTCTATTGCTGTTAAGGGAGGAAACTGAAGCTTTCTTT. Translated, it gives CSVLLLLREETEAFF. The complete variable domain, with remaining parts taken from reference TRBV29-1 and TRBJ1-1, reads SAVISQKPSRDICQRGTSLTIQCQVDSQVTMMFWYRQQPGQSLTLIATANQGSEATYESGFVIDKFPISRPNLTFSTLTVSNMSPEDSSIYLCSVLLLLREETEAFFGQGTRLTVV.

The count of this clone is one. This chain uses TRBV6-5 with TRBJ2-7; weak D call: TRBD1 (6 bases). The V end was cut by 6 bases, the J end by 7 bases, with 10 bases between. Germline V gene data show CDR1 as MNHEY and CDR2 as SVGAGI. The CDR3 runs to 11 residues. The CDR3 bases are TGTGCCAGCAGCACCGGGACAGAGCAGTACTTC. This translates into CASSTGTEQYF.

The chain recombines TRBV30 with TRBJ2-5; D remains unclear. The length of the CDR3 is 11 residues. Per the germline V gene, CDR1 is GTSNPN and CDR2 is SVGIG (reference sequence). V was clipped by 2 bases and J by 5 bases, with 6 bases between them. CDR3 protein: CAWSTEETQYF. CDR3 bases: TGTGCCTGGAGTACAGAGGAGACCCAGTACTTC.

J is TRBJ2-1 and V is TRBV20-1; 11 bases line up with TRBD2. V shed 6 bases, J shed 15 bases, and the junction held 7 bases outside the gene matches. The germline V gene has CDR1 DFQATT and CDR2 SNEGSKA (reference sequence). The CDR3 covers 11 residues. CDR3 in amino acids: CSASRTSGLFF. The CDR3 DNA reads as TGCAGTGCCTCGCGGACTAGCGGGTTGTTCTTC.

This clone was picked up a small number of times. This chain joins TRBV7-2 and TRBJ1-6; no firm D call. The germline V and J ends were trimmed by 5 bases and 6 bases, with 8 bases remaining between them. Germline V gene data show CDR1 as SGHTA and CDR2 as FQGNSA. The CDR3 covers 13 residues. CDR3 bases: TGTGCCAGCAGCCCTGACCCTAATTCACCCCTCCACTTT. It yields the protein CASSPDPNSPLHF.

This chain links TRBV6-1 with TRBJ1-5, with D uncertain. Germline CDR1 is MNHNS and CDR2 is SASEGT. V dropped 4 bases and J dropped 5 bases, with 9 bases sitting between them. This CDR3 has 13 amino acids. This chain's CDR3 is CASSVARDQPQHF. The CDR3 coding sequence is TGTGCCAGCAGTGTAGCTAGGGATCAGCCCCAGCATTTT.

V usage is TRBV20-1 and J usage is TRBJ1-1; D not resolved. The V end was cut by 5 bases, the J end by 4 bases, with 8 bases between. This CDR3 is 11 amino acids long. The germline gives CDR1 DFQATT, CDR2 SNEGSKA (reference sequence). CDR3 protein: CSAGGPTEAFF. The CDR3 DNA sequence: TGCAGTGCTGGAGGGCCCACTGAAGCTTTCTTT.

The V call is TRBV27, the J call TRBJ1-1, with 10 bases fitting TRBD1. With V trimmed by 5 bases and J by 11 bases, 8 bases remained unmatched. Germline V gives CDR1 MNHEY, CDR2 SMNVEV (reference sequence). CDR3 length equals 13 residues. CDR3 region: CASSPQDRGRAFF. CDR3 nucleotide sequence: TGTGCCAGCAGTCCCCAGGACAGGGGGAGGGCTTTCTTT.

This clone was recorded a few times. The V gene is TRBV10-1, the J gene TRBJ2-5; D gene uncertain. The V and J ends lost 2 bases and 1 base respectively, with 5 bases between them. The germline V gene has CDR1 WNHNN and CDR2 SYGVQD (reference sequence). This CDR3 has 13 amino acids. The CDR3 spells CASSENLQETQYF. The CDR3 DNA is TGCGCCAGCAGTGAGAATCTCCAAGAGACCCAGTACTTC.

V gene TRBV30 combines with J gene TRBJ2-7, with 9 positions matching TRBD1. Germline trimming cut 1 base from V and 5 bases from J; bases unmatched to any gene: 9. Germline V gene data show CDR1 as GTSNPN and CDR2 as SVGIG (reference sequence). The CDR3 length is 15 residues. CDR3 sequence: CAWSAGRQGGNEQYF. CDR3 DNA: TGTGCCTGGAGTGCAGGGAGACAGGGGGGTAACGAGCAGTACTTC.

This clone was counted a few times. This chain connects TRBV30 to TRBJ2-3; no definite D call. The CDR3 loop spans 12 amino acids. Looked up from germline, CDR1 is GTSNPN and CDR2 is SVGIG (reference sequence). V was clipped by 4 bases and J by 0 bases, with 5 bases between them. For the CDR3, the DNA is TGTGCCTGGACAACCAGCACAGATACGCAGTATTTT. Translation gives CAWTTSTDTQYF.

The V and J genes are TRBV7-2 and TRBJ1-2; D gene ambiguous. Looked up from germline, CDR1 is SGHTA and CDR2 is FQGNSA. Trimming took off 6 bases at V and 4 bases at J, with 15 bases between the two ends. The CDR3 is made up of 14 amino acids. In DNA, the CDR3 is TGTGCCAGCAGACCCCGATGGGGAGGCTATGGCTACACCTTC. Its protein product is CASRPRWGGYGYTF. The full variable domain, rest sourced from reference TRBV7-2 and TRBJ1-2, is GAGVSQSPSNKVTEKGKDVELRCDPISGHTALYWYRQSLGQGLEFLIYFQGNSAPDKSGLPSDRFSAERTGGSVSTLTIQRTQQEDSAVYLCASRPRWGGYGYTFGSGTRLTVV.

The J gene is TRBJ1-1, the V gene TRBV30; no clear D gene. With 0 bases removed from V and 1 base from J, the gap between germline ends came to 6 bases. This CDR3 contains 13 residues. Looked up from germline, CDR1 is GTSNPN and CDR2 is SVGIG (reference sequence). The CDR3 protein is CAWSVATNTEAFF. The CDR3 bases are TGTGCCTGGAGTGTGGCGACGAACACTGAAGCTTTCTTT.

This clone is classed as medium-sized. In DNA, the CDR3 is TGTGCCAGTAGGAACAAGCCGGGCTACGAGCAGTACTTC. Residues: CASRNKPGYEQYF. The genes are TRBV19 and TRBJ2-7; no definite D call. The CDR3 has 13 amino acids. Per germline, CDR1 LNHDA and CDR2 SQIVND (reference sequence). V lost 6 bases to trimming and J lost 3 bases, with 12 bases between them.

V gene TRBV7-2 combines with J gene TRBJ2-5, with D perhaps given as TRBD1 or TRBD2 (5 bases each). Germline V CDR1 and CDR2: SGHTA, FQGNSA. Trimming shortened V by 7 bases and J by 4 bases, and 19 bases separated the two germline ends. The CDR3 is 15 residues long. Written as DNA, the CDR3 is TGTGCCAGCACCATACCGGGACCCCCCGGAGAGACCCAGTACTTC. Residues: CASTIPGPPGETQYF.